This T cell receptor beta chain was found in a study of cytomegalovirus exposure and HLA in healthy donors (dated by TCRdb to the late 2010s). Regarding the complete study: An earlier analysis of more than 550 of the donors reported 250 to 300 Gb of sequence data and 100 million to 120 million unique TCR beta sequences obtained from some 170 million T cells. About 280 gigabases of sequencing data and 91 million or so unique TCR sequences made up an early release that covered approximately 650 HLA-typed donors. Of the approximately 400 genotyped donors, around 81% fell in the genetic ancestry cluster associated with self-reported Caucasian donors. The study aimed to test whether signatures of past pathogen exposure could be identified by cataloging public T cell receptors. The study used immunosequencing to profile the T cell repertoires of approximately 690 subjects and linked those repertoires to cytomegalovirus serostatus. Along with the roughly 670-subject first cohort, a separate validation cohort of over 90 different subjects was used. High-throughput TCR immunosequencing, statistical association of individual TCRs with disease status, and machine learning were combined to predict cytomegalovirus infection status. A later analysis re-examined previously published TCR beta repertoires from just over 650 donors and added high-resolution HLA genotyping to investigate patterns of TCR occurrence. In the later analysis, no new phenotypic data were used to find candidate immune exposures; instead, reliance was placed on TCR beta sequences and their occurrence across donors. To decide whether each TCR beta V gene segment behaved as functional or pseudogenic, an earlier analysis of some 600 of the donors relied on high-throughput TCR beta sequencing. Alongside the repertoire data, information on donor age, sex, ethnicity and CMV serostatus was compiled. In a later genetic analysis, genome-wide SNP genotypes for about three fifths of the roughly 670 donors were used, and that subset was treated as a discovery cohort. All discovery cohort repertoires had been generated using a single sequencing platform. HLA typing covered class I and class II loci at four-digit resolution. Typing coverage varied by locus: roughly 620-640 donors for A, B, C, DRB1 and DQB1; approximately 560 for DQA1; 600 to 610 for DPA1; roughly 450 for DPB1. Four to six DR-DQ haplotypes were handled as single units for association and clustering because linkage in the cohort was strong. Across about 380 genotyped donors of the cohort, an average of about 200,000 unique TCR beta nucleotide sequences per donor were sequenced, and roughly 17% of those sequences were non-productive.

The cohort was made up of approximately 670 healthy bone marrow donors. Cohort members were all nominally healthy when sampled, although unrecorded immune exposures were likely present. The donor tested CMV seronegative, placing the donor among the roughly 400 seronegative members of the cohort. A peripheral blood sample was collected from each donor, and TCR beta sequencing was performed on peripheral blood mononuclear cells. Genomic DNA extraction from the blood cell samples was performed with the Qiagen DNeasy Blood Extraction Kit. Its CDR3 holds 14 amino acids, cysteine through phenylalanine. Only the CDR3 DNA is retained, 42 bases long and in frame from the first base. CDR1 and CDR2 are drawn from the germline V gene: KGHSH, LQKENI. Trimming takes 6 bases off V and 7 bases off J; junction bases not matched to a gene: 6. Library preparation used the immunoSEQ multiplex PCR assay. A mixture of 60 forward primers for TCR Vbeta segments and 13 reverse primers for TCR Jbeta segments was used in the multiplex PCR. Amplification of the CDR3 region of rearranged TCR beta genes was performed with a multiplex PCR assay on genomic DNA. On the Illumina HiSeq System, the amplified TCR beta libraries were sequenced as 87-base-pair reads. From the authors' description of their analysis: In a later analysis, approximately 74 million unique TCR beta chains were counted across the roughly 610 repertoires, and approximately 9.9 million of these chains were shared by at least two donors. Raw reads were error-corrected and collapsed into unique sequences by a nearest-neighbor algorithm in which closely related sequences were merged to remove PCR and sequencing errors. To assign V, D and J gene segments, CDR3 sequences were aligned to IMGT reference sequences. For a sequence to be retained, a match of at least six nucleotides to both a V gene segment and a J gene segment was required. Rearrangements were called productive when the CDR3 lacked stop codons and stayed in frame with V and J; all others were non-productive. CDR3 was defined according to IMGT convention as the region running from the second conserved V-encoded cysteine to the conserved J-encoded phenylalanine. The earlier analysis of more than 450 of the donors excluded sequences that lacked an unambiguous match to a single V gene segment. An earlier analysis of several hundred of the donors called V segments functional above 56.7% productive rearrangements and segregating when the between-donor standard deviation exceeded 5%. A statistical classification framework was built to diagnose cytomegalovirus status from the catalog of TCR beta chain sequences. In a later analysis, TCR nucleotide sequences were compared against IMGT/GENE-DB human TR gene sequences so that V and J genes could be assigned. In a later analysis, CDR3 sequences and most-parsimonious VDJ recombination scenarios were assigned using the TCRdist pipeline. A later analysis defined each TCR beta chain by its CDR3 amino acid sequence plus V-gene family, and excluded reads lacking a unique V-gene family. To address suspected cross-contamination and a sequencing artifact, a later analysis removed around 590 highly shared, low-generation-probability nucleotide sequences. For each public chain, a later analysis derived a clonal expansion index from normalized ranks of inferred template counts within each repertoire. In a later analysis, generation probabilities were computed with a VDJ recombination model fitted to out-of-frame rearrangements, and the resulting probabilities were checked against IGoR. In a later analysis, TCR-TCR, TCR-HLA and TCR-CMV co-occurrence was scored with hypergeometric tests, and a repertoire-size bias correction was applied to TCR pairs. A later analysis estimated false discovery rates by permuting HLA or CMV assignments 20 times. In a later analysis, co-occurring TCRs were grouped with DBSCAN, and TCRdist sequence similarity was added when clustering was performed within HLA-allele-positive subsets. Co-occurrence clustering excluded repertoires with fewer than 30,000 or more than 120,000 public chains, plus five with anomalous nucleotide sharing. Held by TCRdb, this immuneACCESS table contains in-frame sequences only and omits some clones. Under half of the omission traces to an unresolved V gene where checked; the cause of the rest is unknown. From that table come the V and J calls and clone size; the DNA was used to work out D and trimming. The sample table shows about 200,000 clones, and about 81% are seen once. The top ten hold less than 3% of the sample.

Details on this clone: This clone's antigen is unknown. No base-level quality is on record; no much larger clone is a single base apart.

Broad study findings and their caveats: Some IMGT-functional V segments, including TRBV6-2 and TRBV6-3, could not be distinguished by the 87-base-pair reads and were therefore excluded. Because counts were too low, fewer than 20 rarely observed V segments, including chromosome 9 orphons, were excluded from the earlier analysis of 587 of the donors. Most TCR sequences were observed very rarely across donors, whereas some public TCRs were present in many individuals. Correlated functional status among segregating V segments might be attributable to linkage disequilibrium, but an unknown experimental factor could not be ruled out. Sequencing depth was assumed to be roughly uniform across donors in the presence/absence analyses, though that assumption may not hold. V-gene and J-gene trimming of TCR beta chains was associated with a missense DCLRE1C variant in a later genetic analysis, and the association was replicated in an independent cohort. A later analysis found that TCR association rates varied across HLA loci, with DRB1 alleles showing the most associated TCRs and HLA-C alleles the fewest. Compared with equally common non-associated chains, HLA-associated TCR beta chains in a later analysis were more clonally expanded and had lower generation probabilities. A total of 150 or so TCR beta chains were listed by the study as associated with cytomegalovirus. The classifier was reported to diagnose cytomegalovirus status with high specificity and sensitivity in both the original cohort and the validation cohort. In an earlier analysis of fewer than 750 of the donors, most TCR beta V segments were observed in productive rearrangements about 87% or about 30% of the time, broadly matching IMGT annotations. It was suggested by the authors that the approach could potentially be generalized to other disease states and immunological phenotypes. Assigning TCR associations to individual alleles was difficult when HLA alleles, especially DR and DQ, strongly co-occurred. A group of highly shared sequence variants was considered likely to be a technical artifact of the sequencing pipeline. The cohort was sequenced for TCR beta chains only, and without alpha or paired-chain data the features that could be detected were limited. A later analysis reported that several top co-occurrence clusters appeared linked to parvovirus B19, influenza, CMV and Epstein-Barr virus. Three of the identified cytomegalovirus-associated TCR beta chains were confirmed in vitro to be specific for cytomegalovirus antigens. Specific HLA alleles were associated with 15,000 to 20,000 TCR beta sequences at a false discovery rate of 0.05 in a later analysis. For the cohort, immune exposure information was limited to CMV serostatus. A later analysis found that most CMV-associated TCR beta chains appeared HLA-restricted, with HLA associations seemingly driven largely by CMV exposure. Because HLA typing was missing for some donors at each locus, association tests included only the typed subset. A further reported finding was that TCR beta sequences accurately predicted the HLA-A and HLA-B alleles for most subjects in the first cohort. Compared with the approximately 670-donor mean, donors in an Asian-associated ancestry cluster had fewer N-insertions in productive TCRs, according to a later genetic analysis.

The sample consisted of PBMCs. Recombination linked TRBV18 to TRBJ1-1, with 12 middle bases fitting TRBD1. This TCR came from a woman in her thirties or forties in good health and CMV-seronegative. This receptor has the CDR3 CASSRDRGRDEAFF. The DNA sequence reads TGTGCCAGCTCCAGGGACAGGGGGCGTGATGAAGCTTTCTTT. Supplemented by the reference TRBV18 and TRBJ1-1 proteins around the CDR3, the complete variable domain is NAGVMQNPRHLVRRRGQEARLRCSPMKGHSHVYWYRQLPEEGLKFMVYLQKENIIDESGMPKERFSAEFPKEGPSILRIQQVVRGDSAAYFCASSRDRGRDEAFFGQGTRLTVV.